A selection of T cell receptor beta chains follows, all from one sample in a study of shared clonotypes between healthy human individuals. The method was immunoSEQ multiplex PCR; TCRdb's version includes in-frame clones alone and lacks a portion of them. Of some 1.5 million clones listed, over 95% are singletons. Input material: naive CD4+ T cells sorted from blood. The receptors here all came from a man younger than 45 in good health. Each CDR3 is given with its conserved first and last residue. The order of the fields is J gene, clone size, V gene, D gene, CDR3 DNA, CDR3 protein. The D gene is left open where the match is weak. Size tells how often a clone was seen (once, few, many) or the class of an expanded clone, and some rows leave it out.

j_call: TRBJ1-1
clone_size: -
v_call: TRBV28
d_call: -
cdr3_nt: TGTGCCAGCAGTTTCCCGCTGCGGGGATACACTGAAGCTTTCTTT
cdr3_aa: CASSFPLRGYTEAFF

j_call: TRBJ1-5
clone_size: -
v_call: TRBV5-1
d_call: TRBD1
cdr3_nt: TGCGCCAGCAGCTCGGGACAGGGCATCGGGCCCCAGCATTTT
cdr3_aa: CASSSGQGIGPQHF

j_call: TRBJ2-7
clone_size: -
v_call: TRBV19
d_call: TRBD1
cdr3_nt: TGTGCCAGTAGTATACCGGGACAGGGATCCTACGAGCAGTACTTC
cdr3_aa: CASSIPGQGSYEQYF

j_call: TRBJ2-7
clone_size: once
v_call: TRBV7-6
d_call: TRBD1
cdr3_nt: TGTGCCAGCAGCTTAGCACAGGGGATCAACGAGCAGTACTTC
cdr3_aa: CASSLAQGINEQYF

j_call: TRBJ1-2
clone_size: -
v_call: TRBV7-2
d_call: -
cdr3_nt: TGTGCCAGCAGCTTAGGAGCCAGGGGTGGCTACACCTTC
cdr3_aa: CASSLGARGGYTF

j_call: TRBJ2-5
clone_size: -
v_call: TRBV5-4
d_call: TRBD1
cdr3_nt: TGTGCCAGCAGCTTCGACAGGGGGCGCGTAGAGACCCAGTACTTC
cdr3_aa: CASSFDRGRVETQYF

j_call: TRBJ1-1
clone_size: -
v_call: TRBV4-2
d_call: -
cdr3_nt: TGTGCCAGCAGCTGGGCCCCCACTGAAGCTTTCTTT
cdr3_aa: CASSWAPTEAFF

j_call: TRBJ2-1
clone_size: -
v_call: TRBV5-5
d_call: TRBD2
cdr3_nt: TGTGCCAGCAGCGGGGGAGGGAGCCGGTACAATGAGCAGTTCTTC
cdr3_aa: CASSGGGSRYNEQFF

j_call: TRBJ2-5
clone_size: -
v_call: TRBV6-1
d_call: -
cdr3_nt: TGTGCCAGCACCGTTGGGAAAGAGACCCAGTACTTC
cdr3_aa: CASTVGKETQYF

j_call: TRBJ2-5
clone_size: once
v_call: TRBV5-5
d_call: -
cdr3_nt: TGTGCCAGCAGCCAAACAGGGCAAGAGACCCAGTACTTC
cdr3_aa: CASSQTGQETQYF

j_call: TRBJ2-2
clone_size: once
v_call: TRBV14
d_call: -
cdr3_nt: TGTGCCAGCAGCCAAGAGAGGGCCTTCCACCGGGTCCCCTACGGCGGGGAGCTGTTTTTT
cdr3_aa: CASSQERAFHRVPYGGELFF

j_call: TRBJ2-3
clone_size: -
v_call: TRBV10-3
d_call: TRBD2
cdr3_nt: TGTGCCACCCATCCGGCGGGAGGGGTTGGAGATACGCAGTATTTT
cdr3_aa: CATHPAGGVGDTQYF

j_call: TRBJ2-5
clone_size: -
v_call: TRBV19
d_call: TRBD2
cdr3_nt: TGTGCCAGTAGTTGGAGCGGGAGGGCCGTTTTGGAGACCCAGTACTTC
cdr3_aa: CASSWSGRAVLETQYF

j_call: TRBJ1-1
clone_size: -
v_call: TRBV30
d_call: -
cdr3_nt: TGTGCGTCAAAAGGGAACAGCAGGGCGGCTGAAGCTTTCTTT
cdr3_aa: CASKGNSRAAEAFF

j_call: TRBJ1-4
clone_size: once
v_call: TRBV28
d_call: -
cdr3_nt: TGTGCCAGCAGTTTTCTGGGAGTAAGGGATGAAAAACTGTTTTTT
cdr3_aa: CASSFLGVRDEKLFF

j_call: TRBJ2-3
clone_size: -
v_call: TRBV7-9
d_call: TRBD2
cdr3_nt: TGTGCCAGCAGCCCCACGACTAGCGGGAGCACAGATACGCAGTATTTT
cdr3_aa: CASSPTTSGSTDTQYF

j_call: TRBJ1-1
clone_size: -
v_call: TRBV7-2
d_call: -
cdr3_nt: TGTGCCAGCAGCCAATCGGGCCGCCCGAACACTGAAGCTTTCTTT
cdr3_aa: CASSQSGRPNTEAFF

j_call: TRBJ2-1
clone_size: -
v_call: TRBV7-9
d_call: -
cdr3_nt: TGTGCCAGCAGTGTTATCCCACTAGGGTACTACAATGAGCAGTTCTTC
cdr3_aa: CASSVIPLGYYNEQFF

j_call: TRBJ2-2
clone_size: -
v_call: TRBV19
d_call: -
cdr3_nt: TGTGCCAGTAGTATCCTGCAGCACACCGGGGAGCTGTTTTTT
cdr3_aa: CASSILQHTGELFF

j_call: TRBJ1-2
clone_size: -
v_call: TRBV29-1
d_call: -
cdr3_nt: TGCAGCGTTGAAGCCGGGACTGACTACACCTTC
cdr3_aa: CSVEAGTDYTF

j_call: TRBJ1-1
clone_size: once
v_call: TRBV19
d_call: -
cdr3_nt: TGTGCCAGTAGTATAGATCTGGGGGCCGGTCTTTTGAACACTGAAGCTTTCTTT
cdr3_aa: CASSIDLGAGLLNTEAFF

j_call: TRBJ1-4
clone_size: -
v_call: TRBV4-1
d_call: -
cdr3_nt: TGCGCCAGCAGCCAAGTTAGGGCGCCCGCTAATGAAAAACTGTTTTTT
cdr3_aa: CASSQVRAPANEKLFF

j_call: TRBJ1-5
clone_size: -
v_call: TRBV28
d_call: -
cdr3_nt: TGTGCCAGCAGTGACGACCAGCCCCAGCATTTT
cdr3_aa: CASSDDQPQHF

j_call: TRBJ2-2
clone_size: -
v_call: TRBV18
d_call: TRBD1
cdr3_nt: TGTGCCAGCTCACCACAACAGGGGCACGGGGAGCTGTTTTTT
cdr3_aa: CASSPQQGHGELFF

j_call: TRBJ1-3
clone_size: -
v_call: TRBV7-9
d_call: -
cdr3_nt: TGTGCCAGCAGCTTCTTTTCTGCCAACTCTGGAAACACCATATATTTT
cdr3_aa: CASSFFSANSGNTIYF

j_call: TRBJ2-7
clone_size: -
v_call: TRBV7-9
d_call: -
cdr3_nt: TGTGCCAGCAGGTTACAGGGGACTATACCCTACGAGCAGTACTTC
cdr3_aa: CASRLQGTIPYEQYF

j_call: TRBJ2-3
clone_size: -
v_call: TRBV5-1
d_call: -
cdr3_nt: TGCGCCAGCAGCTTGGGGACTACAGATACGCAGTATTTT
cdr3_aa: CASSLGTTDTQYF

j_call: TRBJ2-7
clone_size: -
v_call: TRBV28
d_call: TRBD2
cdr3_nt: TGTGCCAGCAGTTCCGGGACTAGCGGGAGTCTAGGCTACGAGCAGTACTTC
cdr3_aa: CASSSGTSGSLGYEQYF

j_call: TRBJ2-3
clone_size: -
v_call: TRBV5-5
d_call: -
cdr3_nt: TGTGCCAGCAGCCTGGGACTTACCACAGATACGCAGTATTTT
cdr3_aa: CASSLGLTTDTQYF

j_call: TRBJ1-4
clone_size: -
v_call: TRBV7-6
d_call: -
cdr3_nt: TGTGCCAGCAGCTTAGTGGTCGGTACGGTTAATGAAAAACTGTTTTTT
cdr3_aa: CASSLVVGTVNEKLFF

j_call: TRBJ2-1
clone_size: once
v_call: TRBV20-1
d_call: -
cdr3_nt: TGCAGTGCTAGAGCCCAAGCAGAGCAGTTCTTC
cdr3_aa: CSARAQAEQFF

j_call: TRBJ2-2
clone_size: -
v_call: TRBV5-4
d_call: -
cdr3_nt: TGTGCCAGCAGCTTGGACCCACACACCGGGGAGCTGTTTTTT
cdr3_aa: CASSLDPHTGELFF

j_call: TRBJ1-5
clone_size: few
v_call: TRBV5-1
d_call: -
cdr3_nt: TGCGCCAGCAGCACCGGACTCTCTAGGGACAATCAGCCCCAGCATTTT
cdr3_aa: CASSTGLSRDNQPQHF

j_call: TRBJ2-5
clone_size: -
v_call: TRBV29-1
d_call: -
cdr3_nt: TGCAGCGGGACCTCGGCCAGGGTGGAGACCCAGTACTTC
cdr3_aa: CSGTSARVETQYF

j_call: TRBJ1-2
clone_size: -
v_call: TRBV18
d_call: -
cdr3_nt: TGTGCCAGCTCACCACTTTTCCAGACCCAGGCTAACTATGGCTACACCTTC
cdr3_aa: CASSPLFQTQANYGYTF

j_call: TRBJ2-1
clone_size: -
v_call: TRBV7-2
d_call: TRBD2
cdr3_nt: TGTGCCAGCAGCACCGGACTAGCGGGATACAATGAGCAGTTCTTC
cdr3_aa: CASSTGLAGYNEQFF

j_call: TRBJ2-5
clone_size: -
v_call: TRBV11-2
d_call: -
cdr3_nt: TGTGCCAGCAGCAAGGGAATCCAAGAGACCCAGTACTTC
cdr3_aa: CASSKGIQETQYF

j_call: TRBJ2-3
clone_size: -
v_call: TRBV7-9
d_call: -
cdr3_nt: TGTGCCAGCAGCTATGGACTGCAAACGGATACGCAGTATTTT
cdr3_aa: CASSYGLQTDTQYF

j_call: TRBJ2-7
clone_size: once
v_call: TRBV7-9
d_call: -
cdr3_nt: TGTGCCAGCAGCTTGACCAACTACGAGCAGTACTTC
cdr3_aa: CASSLTNYEQYF

j_call: TRBJ2-1
clone_size: -
v_call: TRBV20-1
d_call: -
cdr3_nt: TGCAGTGCTAGAGTAGTCCATGAGCAGTTCTTC
cdr3_aa: CSARVVHEQFF

j_call: TRBJ2-5
clone_size: -
v_call: TRBV6-5
d_call: -
cdr3_nt: TGTGCCAGCAGTTACTCGAACATCGGGGAGACCCAGTACTTC
cdr3_aa: CASSYSNIGETQYF

j_call: TRBJ2-6
clone_size: once
v_call: TRBV6-1
d_call: -
cdr3_nt: TGTGCCACGGGACGGCGGAGCTCTGGGGCCAACGTCCTGACTTTC
cdr3_aa: CATGRRSSGANVLTF

j_call: TRBJ2-1
clone_size: -
v_call: TRBV6-6
d_call: -
cdr3_nt: TGTGCCAGCAGTCTTCGGGCCGCCGGGAATGAGCAGTTCTTC
cdr3_aa: CASSLRAAGNEQFF

j_call: TRBJ1-5
clone_size: -
v_call: TRBV28
d_call: -
cdr3_nt: TGTGCCAGCAGTTTTCCAGGGGCGAACAATCAGCCCCAGCATTTT
cdr3_aa: CASSFPGANNQPQHF

j_call: TRBJ2-3
clone_size: once
v_call: TRBV11-2
d_call: -
cdr3_nt: TGTGCCAGCAGCCGCGATAGTGATACGCAGTATTTT
cdr3_aa: CASSRDSDTQYF

j_call: TRBJ2-1
clone_size: -
v_call: TRBV27
d_call: TRBD2
cdr3_nt: TGTGCCAGCAGTTTCTTAGCGGGAGGGGTCTTCTCCTACAATGAGCAGTTCTTC
cdr3_aa: CASSFLAGGVFSYNEQFF